The next 24 T cell receptor beta chains were all read from a single sample in a study of cytomegalovirus exposure and HLA in healthy donors. Produced via immunoSEQ multiplex PCR; TCRdb's table is partial and in-frame only. Of about 260,000 clones listed, around 90% are singletons. Sequenced sample: PBMCs. These receptors were obtained from a woman aged 25 to 39 in good health and CMV-seronegative.

The CDR3 loop reads CASSIGRQGTDTQYF. CDR3 bases: TGTGCCAGTAGTATCGGGAGACAGGGCACAGATACGCAGTATTTT. The chain employs TRBV19 and TRBJ2-3; TRBD1 or TRBD2 may be the D gene (6 bases each). Trimming stripped 3 bases from V and 1 base from J, with 11 bases between. The length of the CDR3 is 15 residues. Germline loops: CDR1 LNHDA, CDR2 SQIVND (reference sequence).

This chain joins TRBV13 and TRBJ2-7; 12 bases are a match to TRBD2. Germline V gene data show CDR1 as PRHDT and CDR2 as FYEKMQ (reference sequence). The CDR3 is made up of 18 amino acids. V shed 5 bases and J 4 bases; nucleotides not matched to a gene: 15. The CDR3 protein is CASSLRTSGTKMGYEQYF. The DNA for the CDR3 is TGTGCCAGCAGCCTAAGGACTAGCGGGACAAAAATGGGGTACGAGCAGTACTTC.

The J gene is TRBJ2-5, the V gene TRBV30; TRBD2 might be the D (6 bases). Deletions cut 0 bases from V and 2 bases from J, with 16 bases between. The CDR3 extends over 16 amino acids. In germline, CDR1 is GTSNPN, CDR2 SVGIG (reference sequence). Here the CDR3 DNA reads TGTGCCTGGAGTGTGGGCTGGCGGGGTGGTCAAGAGACCCAGTACTTC. Encoded protein: CAWSVGWRGGQETQYF.

This clone showed up just a few times. This chain links TRBV28 with TRBJ1-2; D remains ambiguous. Germline V gene data show CDR1 as MDHEN and CDR2 as SYDVKM. Deletions cut 6 bases from V and 5 bases from J, with 7 bases between. The CDR3 length is 11 residues. CDR3 sequence (DNA): TGTGCCAGCAGCACGCCTTATGGCTACACCTTC. Translating gives CASSTPYGYTF.

The chain links TRBV11-2 to TRBJ2-1, with D perhaps TRBD2 (6 bases). CDR1 SGHAT and CDR2 FQNNGV come from the germline V gene. The V end lost 4 bases, the J end lost 6 bases, and 16 bases lay between the germline ends. There are 15 residues in the CDR3. The chain's CDR3 is CASSSTGLSGNEQFF. The CDR3 coding sequence is TGTGCCAGCAGCTCCACGGGACTGAGTGGCAATGAGCAGTTCTTC.

The chain is built from TRBV5-1 and TRBJ2-3; D is undetermined. The germline V gene encodes CDR1 SGHRS and CDR2 YFSETQ. The CDR3 totals 15 residues. V dropped 1 base and J dropped 0 bases, with 9 bases sitting between them. CDR3 nucleotide sequence: TGCGCCAGCAGCTTGCAGAGCCTAAGCACAGATACGCAGTATTTT. This sequence encodes CASSLQSLSTDTQYF.

V gene TRBV13 combines with J gene TRBJ2-3; the D gene is possibly TRBD1 (5 bases). The V gene lost 8 bases and the J gene lost 2 bases, with 17 bases spanning the gap. Per the germline V gene, CDR1 is PRHDT and CDR2 is FYEKMQ (reference sequence). The CDR3 runs to 15 residues. The CDR3 DNA is TGTGCCAGCGAAGAACAGCAGGGAAACACAGATACGCAGTATTTT. Protein sequence: CASEEQQGNTDTQYF.

J is TRBJ2-3 and V is TRBV6-1; 9 bases are a match to TRBD2. Per the germline V gene, CDR1 is MNHNS and CDR2 is SASEGT. The V gene end was trimmed by 6 bases and the J gene end by 2 bases; junction bases not matched to a gene: 6. This CDR3 is built from 15 residues. This CDR3 reads CASRYLAGYTDTQYF. The DNA for the CDR3 is TGTGCCAGCAGATACCTAGCGGGGTACACAGATACGCAGTATTTT.

The chain uses TRBV28 and TRBJ2-7; 10 bases line up with TRBD1. The CDR3 consists of 14 residues. V was clipped by 4 bases and J by 3 bases; unmatched bases: 3. Germline CDR1 reads MDHEN; CDR2 reads SYDVKM. CDR3 coding DNA: TGTGCCAGCAGTTGGAGGACAGGGGGCTACGAGCAGTACTTC. Its protein is CASSWRTGGYEQYF.

The V call is TRBV10-3, the J call TRBJ2-1; the D is unclear. The CDR3 has 12 amino acids. Per germline, CDR1 ENHRY and CDR2 SYGVKD. Trimming took off 4 bases at V and 5 bases at J, with 6 bases between the two ends. DNA for the CDR3: TGTGCCATCAGTGGTACGGACAATGAGCAGTTCTTC. Translating it yields CAISGTDNEQFF.

This chain links TRBV6-5 with TRBJ1-1, with a tentative D call TRBD1 (6 bases). Germline assignment: CDR1 MNHEY and CDR2 SVGAGI. The CDR3 extends over 14 amino acids. Trimming left V 6 bases short and J 7 bases short, with 18 bases between. The CDR3 bases are TGTGCCAGCAGATCCATAGGGGGAAGAAGTGAAGCTTTCTTT. This codes for CASRSIGGRSEAFF.

The chain employs TRBV27 and TRBJ2-7, with D possibly being TRBD2 (6 bases). The germline V and J ends were trimmed by 1 base and 4 bases, with 8 bases remaining between them. CDR1 and CDR2 (germline): MNHEY, SMNVEV (reference sequence). The CDR3 is made up of 13 amino acids. CDR3 sequence: CASSLFAGYEQYF. CDR3 in DNA: TGTGCCAGCAGTTTATTTGCGGGGTACGAGCAGTACTTC.

This chain connects TRBV9 to TRBJ1-2, with TRBD1 matching 7 bases. The J segment lost 3 bases and the V segment lost 4 bases, leaving 9 bases of the junction unmatched. This CDR3 has 15 amino acids. CDR1 is SGDLS and CDR2 is YYNGEE in the germline V gene. The CDR3, as DNA: TGTGCCAGCAGCCCACGGGACAGCTCTTACTATGGCTACACCTTC. Translating it yields CASSPRDSSYYGYTF. Full variable domain (missing parts from reference TRBV9 and TRBJ1-2): DSGVTQTPKHLITATGQRVTLRCSPRSGDLSVYWYQQSLDQGLQFLIQYYNGEERAKGNILERFSAQQFPDLHSELNLSSLELGDSALYFCASSPRDSSYYGYTFGSGTRLTVV.

The V call is TRBV9, the J call TRBJ2-7; TRBD1 matches at 8 bases. The J segment lost 5 bases and the V segment lost 3 bases, leaving 7 bases of the junction unmatched. This CDR3 region has 14 residues. Germline-derived CDR1 and CDR2 are SGDLS and YYNGEE. For the CDR3, the DNA is TGTGCCAGCAGCGAGCGACAGGGGCTCCACGAGCAGTACTTC. Its translation: CASSERQGLHEQYF.

This rearrangement joins TRBV10-2 to TRBJ2-2; 12 bases are shared with TRBD2. Per the germline V gene, CDR1 is WSHSY and CDR2 is SAAADI. Losses at the gene ends were 3 bases for V and 5 bases for J; bases not matched to a gene: 7. This CDR3 has 17 amino acids. The CDR3 DNA sequence: TGCGCCAGCAGTGACCCCGGACTAGCGGGGCCTACCGGGGAGCTGTTTTTT. This gives the protein CASSDPGLAGPTGELFF.

The rearrangement joins TRBV4-3 to TRBJ2-1; a possible D gene is TRBD2 (6 bases). Germline-derived CDR1 and CDR2 are LGHNA and YSLEER. V lost 1 base to trimming and J lost 6 bases, with 13 bases between them. The CDR3 is 15 amino acids. The DNA of the CDR3 is TGCGCCAGCAGCCAAGGAAGCGGGTTGGCCAATGAGCAGTTCTTC. This sequence encodes CASSQGSGLANEQFF.

The rearrangement links TRBV28 to TRBJ1-5; TRBD1 might be the D (5 bases). CDR3 length: 14 residues. Trimming removed 1 base from V and 9 bases from J, with 13 bases in between. The V gene's germline CDR1 is MDHEN and CDR2 SYDVKM. CDR3 DNA sequence: TGTGCCAGCAGTTTATTGGGGCCCACGCGGCCCCAGCATTTT. Its protein is CASSLLGPTRPQHF.

Here the CDR3 DNA reads TGTGCCAGCAGTTTGATCAGGCAGGGGAATGAAAAACTGTTTTTT. Its protein is CASSLIRQGNEKLFF. The chain carries TRBV28 and TRBJ1-4; D is perhaps TRBD1 (6 bases). This CDR3 contains 15 residues. The V end was cut by 3 bases, the J end by 5 bases, with 13 bases between. Germline V gene sequence: CDR1 MDHEN, CDR2 SYDVKM.

The CDR3, as DNA: TGTGCCAGCAGTTTGTCGGGACTAGCGGGAGCCGGGGAGCTGTTTTTT. Protein product: CASSLSGLAGAGELFF. The V call is TRBV27, the J call TRBJ2-2, with TRBD2 identical over 14 bases. Germline loops: CDR1 MNHEY, CDR2 SMNVEV (reference sequence). The CDR3 is made up of 16 amino acids. V lost 3 bases to trimming and J lost 6 bases; unmatched junction nucleotides: 3.

V is TRBV4-3 and J is TRBJ2-3; possible D gene TRBD2, 6 bases. Looked up from germline, CDR1 is LGHNA and CDR2 is YSLEER. V was trimmed by 2 bases and J by 0 bases, leaving 12 bases between them. CDR3 length: 16 residues. The CDR3 nucleotides read TGCGCCAGCAGCCAAACTCCGGGACTTAGCACAGATACGCAGTATTTT. Translated: CASSQTPGLSTDTQYF.

The chain carries TRBV7-2 and TRBJ2-3; 7 nucleotides agree with TRBD2. The CDR3 consists of 17 residues. V shed 1 base, J shed 0 bases, and the junction held 7 bases outside the gene matches. CDR1 is SGHTA, CDR2 FQGNSA, per germline. The CDR3 here is CASSLEAAGVSTDTQYF. The CDR3 DNA is TGTGCCAGCAGCTTAGAGGCGGCGGGAGTCAGCACAGATACGCAGTATTTT.

This chain links TRBV27 with TRBJ2-1, with D maybe TRBD2 (6 bases). The germline V and J ends were trimmed by 7 bases and 4 bases, with 11 bases remaining between them. CDR1 is MNHEY, CDR2 SMNVEV, per germline (reference sequence). There are 13 residues in the CDR3. The CDR3: CASTTGLYNEQFF. CDR3 sequence (DNA): TGTGCCAGCACCACGGGACTGTACAATGAGCAGTTCTTC.

The rearrangement links TRBV7-3 to TRBJ2-2; D ambiguous. Deletions cut 3 bases from V and 7 bases from J, with 12 bases between. Germline V CDR1 and CDR2: SGHTA, FQGTGA. This CDR3 is 14 amino acids long. The CDR3 nucleotides read TGTGCCAGCAGCTTTTCGTTTTACAGCGGGGAGCTGTTTTTT. As protein: CASSFSFYSGELFF.

The J gene is TRBJ2-5, the V gene TRBV30, with TRBD1 identical over 7 bases. There are 16 residues in the CDR3. CDR1 is GTSNPN and CDR2 is SVGIG in the germline V gene (reference sequence). V lost 0 bases, J lost 2 bases, and 9 bases stayed unmatched. The CDR3 here is CAWSVRSRDRQETQYF. The CDR3 DNA reads as TGTGCCTGGAGTGTAAGGAGTCGGGACAGACAAGAGACCCAGTACTTC.